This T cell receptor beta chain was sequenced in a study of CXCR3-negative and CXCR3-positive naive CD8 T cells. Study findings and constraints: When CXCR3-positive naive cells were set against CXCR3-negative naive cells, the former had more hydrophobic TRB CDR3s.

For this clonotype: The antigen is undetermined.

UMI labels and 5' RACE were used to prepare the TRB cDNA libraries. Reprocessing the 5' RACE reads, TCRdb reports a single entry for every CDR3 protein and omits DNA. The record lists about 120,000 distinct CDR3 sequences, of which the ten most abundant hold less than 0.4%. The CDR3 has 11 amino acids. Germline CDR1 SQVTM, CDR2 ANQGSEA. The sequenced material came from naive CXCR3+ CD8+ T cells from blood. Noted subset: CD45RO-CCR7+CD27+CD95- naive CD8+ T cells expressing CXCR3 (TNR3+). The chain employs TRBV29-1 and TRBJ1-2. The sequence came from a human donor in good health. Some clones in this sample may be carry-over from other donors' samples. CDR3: CSVVKSGPVVF.